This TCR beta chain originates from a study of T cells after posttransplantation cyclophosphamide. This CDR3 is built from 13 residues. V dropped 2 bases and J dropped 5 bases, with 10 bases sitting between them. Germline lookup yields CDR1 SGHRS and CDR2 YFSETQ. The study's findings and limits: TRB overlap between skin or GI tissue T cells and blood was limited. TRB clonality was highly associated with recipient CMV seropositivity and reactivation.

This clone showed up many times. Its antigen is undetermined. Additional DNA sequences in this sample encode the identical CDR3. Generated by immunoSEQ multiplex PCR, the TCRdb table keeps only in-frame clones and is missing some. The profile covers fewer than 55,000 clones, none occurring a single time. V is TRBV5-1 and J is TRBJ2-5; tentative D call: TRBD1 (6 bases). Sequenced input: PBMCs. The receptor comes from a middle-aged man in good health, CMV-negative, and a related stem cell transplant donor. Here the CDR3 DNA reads TGCGCCAGCAGCTTACAGGGTACGGAGACCCAGTACTTC. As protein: CASSLQGTETQYF.